This passage covers 21 T cell receptor beta chains from one sample sequenced in a study of shared clonotypes between healthy human individuals. The data were produced by immunoSEQ multiplex PCR, yet TCRdb's version contains in-frame clones alone and is incomplete. The sample has roughly 500,000 clones, roughly four fifths seen once. The specimen was PBMCs. These receptors all come from a woman between 40 and 55 years old in good health. Some clones in this sample may be carry-over from other donors' samples.

DNA for the CDR3: TGCGCCAGCAGCTTGGGGGACAGATTGAACACTGAAGCTTTCTTT. Translating gives CASSLGDRLNTEAFF. The chain joins TRBV5-1 to TRBJ1-1, with 7 bases aligning to TRBD1. V lost 0 bases, J lost 0 bases, and 2 bases stayed unmatched. CDR1 is SGHRS and CDR2 is YFSETQ in the germline V gene. The CDR3 length is 15 residues.

V gene TRBV4-3 combines with J gene TRBJ2-5; 13 bases agree with TRBD2. This CDR3 comprises 17 residues. The germline gives CDR1 LGHNA, CDR2 YSLEER. The V and J ends lost 3 bases and 3 bases, in that order; junction bases with no gene match: 7. The CDR3: CASSQGIGLAGEETQYF. The CDR3 nucleotides are TGCGCCAGCAGCCAGGGAATAGGACTAGCGGGAGAAGAGACCCAGTACTTC.

Regarding this clone: Other DNA sequences in this sample translate to the same CDR3. The V and J genes are TRBV19 and TRBJ1-2, with D unresolved. This CDR3 contains 13 residues. Trimming took 1 base from V and 2 from J, leaving 5 bases between them. Germline-derived CDR1 and CDR2 are LNHDA and SQIVND (reference sequence). The CDR3: CASSIGRNYGYTF. CDR3 coding DNA: TGTGCCAGTAGTATAGGCCGGAACTATGGCTACACCTTC.

V and J are TRBV7-2 and TRBJ2-7, with 7 bases lining up with TRBD2. Germline lookup yields CDR1 SGHTA and CDR2 FQGNSA. V shed 6 bases, J shed 7 bases, and the junction held 9 bases outside the gene matches. There are 13 residues in the CDR3. For the CDR3, the DNA is TGTGCCAGCAGTAATAGGGAGGGTGGGGAGCAGTACTTC. Its translation is CASSNREGGEQYF.

V and J are TRBV6-1 and TRBJ1-1; D remains unclear. This CDR3 has 12 amino acids. Germline V gene data show CDR1 as MNHNS and CDR2 as SASEGT. Trimming cost V 4 bases and J 4 bases, with 7 bases left between them. CDR3 coding DNA: TGTGCCAGCAGTGGACGGCTCACTGAAGCTTTCTTT. Amino acids: CASSGRLTEAFF.

The rearrangement joins TRBV28 to TRBJ2-1; the match to TRBD2 covers 9 bases. The CDR3 consists of 16 residues. Trimming at V came to 2 bases and at J to 8 bases, leaving 10 bases not matched to a gene. Per germline, CDR1 MDHEN and CDR2 SYDVKM. The CDR3 spells CASSLTRREGWDEQFF. The CDR3 nucleotides are TGTGCCAGCAGTTTAACTCGGCGGGAGGGCTGGGATGAGCAGTTCTTC.

The rearrangement joins TRBV7-8 to TRBJ2-7; 11 bases line up with TRBD1. Trimming at V came to 2 bases and at J to 1 base, leaving 4 bases not matched to a gene. The germline CDR1 and CDR2 sequences are SGHVS and FQNEAQ. The CDR3 contains 16 residues. The CDR3 coding sequence is TGTGCCAGCAGCTTATGGGGGACAGGGGGATCCTACGAGCAGTACTTC. Amino acid sequence: CASSLWGTGGSYEQYF.

This clone has a handful of counts. The J gene is TRBJ1-2, the V gene TRBV15; no definite D call. This CDR3 contains 12 residues. Per germline, CDR1 LNHNV and CDR2 YYDKDF (reference sequence). V was trimmed by 3 bases and J by 1 base, leaving 3 bases between them. The chain's CDR3 is CATSSVNYGYTF. The CDR3, as DNA: TGTGCCACCAGCAGCGTTAACTATGGCTACACCTTC.

This clone was seen once. The chain couples TRBV14 to TRBJ1-4; D ambiguous. V was pared by 0 bases and J by 8 bases, with 7 bases between. This CDR3 is 13 amino acids long. Germline lookup yields CDR1 SGHDN and CDR2 FVKESK. This chain's CDR3 is CASSQELREKLFF. CDR3 sequence (DNA): TGTGCCAGCAGCCAAGAACTAAGGGAAAAACTGTTTTTT.

The CDR3, as DNA: TGTGCCAGCAGCGTAGGTTCGGGAGGCGGGGAGCTGTTTTTT. This codes for CASSVGSGGGELFF. The chain employs TRBV9 and TRBJ2-2; 7 bases line up with TRBD2. Germline V gives CDR1 SGDLS, CDR2 YYNGEE. V was clipped by 0 bases and J by 7 bases; unmatched bases: 3. This CDR3 region has 14 residues.

This clone was picked up a small number of times. The same CDR3 can be traced to other DNA sequences in this sample. The V gene is TRBV10-1, the J gene TRBJ1-3; no clear D gene. The CDR3 loop spans 14 amino acids. Germline V gives CDR1 WNHNN, CDR2 SYGVQD (reference sequence). Between the trimmed V and J ends, which lost 0 bases and 0 bases, there was a span of 3 bases. The CDR3 is CASSESGSGNTIYF. The CDR3 DNA sequence: TGCGCCAGCAGTGAGTCGGGCTCTGGAAACACCATATATTTT.

The V gene is TRBV28, the J gene TRBJ1-4, with 7 bases identical to TRBD1. This CDR3 spans 14 amino acids. Germline V gene sequence: CDR1 MDHEN, CDR2 SYDVKM. Trimming took 6 bases from V and 4 from J; bases not matched to a gene: 5. The chain's CDR3 is CASSLQGINEKLFF. In DNA, the CDR3 is TGTGCCAGCAGCCTACAGGGGATTAATGAAAAACTGTTTTTT. Based on the CDR3 plus reference TRBV28 and TRBJ1-4, the full variable domain is DVKVTQSSRYLVKRTGEKVFLECVQDMDHENMFWYRQDPGLGLRLIYFSYDVKMKEKGDIPEGYSVSREKKERFSLILESASTNQTSMYLCASSLQGINEKLFFGSGTQLSVL.

As regards this clone: A read error may account for a junction end that differs from germline. This chain uses TRBV30 with TRBJ1-5; TRBD1 matches at 10 bases. Germline CDR1 and CDR2: GTSNPN and SVGIG (reference sequence). The CDR3 is made up of 14 amino acids. CDR3 coding DNA: TGTGCCTGGGGGACAGGGGAGGACAATCAGCCCCAGCGTTTT. Translating it yields CAWGTGEDNQPQRF.

V is TRBV28 and J is TRBJ1-6, with D possibly being TRBD1 (5 bases). Trimming pared 4 bases from V and 5 bases from J, leaving 6 bases between. This CDR3 is built from 13 residues. The germline V gene encodes CDR1 MDHEN and CDR2 SYDVKM. CDR3 coding DNA: TGTGCCAGCAGTTCAGGGAATAATTCACCCCTCCACTTT. It yields the protein CASSSGNNSPLHF.

This rearrangement joins TRBV10-2 to TRBJ2-1; 7 nucleotides agree with TRBD2. The V gene's germline CDR1 is WSHSY and CDR2 SAAADI. The CDR3 has 15 residues. The trim removed 6 bases at V and 4 bases at J, leaving 9 bases unmatched. CDR3 DNA sequence: TGCGCCAGCAGAACGGTTTCTAGCGGATACAATGAGCAGTTCTTC. It specifies CASRTVSSGYNEQFF.

The rearrangement joins TRBV18 to TRBJ2-7; D not resolved. The CDR3 is made up of 14 amino acids. From germline, CDR1 is KGHSH and CDR2 LQKENI. Trimming removed 2 bases at V and 5 bases at J, with 13 bases between. This chain's CDR3 is CASSPSLLLDEQYF. CDR3 bases: TGTGCCAGCTCACCATCCCTACTATTAGACGAGCAGTACTTC.

The V call is TRBV29-1, the J call TRBJ1-2; 9 positions agree with TRBD1. Trimming at V came to 6 bases and at J to 4 bases, leaving 9 bases not matched to a gene. The length of the CDR3 is 14 residues. Germline CDR1 SQVTM, CDR2 ANQGSEA. The CDR3 is CSVDSGQGGYGYTF. CDR3 nucleotide sequence: TGCAGCGTAGACTCGGGACAGGGCGGCTATGGCTACACCTTC.

The CDR3: CASSQDGQRYEQYF. CDR3 coding DNA: TGTGCCAGCAGCCAAGACGGACAGCGGTACGAGCAGTACTTC. The J gene is TRBJ2-7, the V gene TRBV4-2, with a weak D call TRBD1 (6 bases). V dropped 0 bases and J dropped 4 bases, with 10 bases sitting between them. This CDR3 region has 14 residues. Germline V gene lookup returns CDR1 LGHNA and CDR2 YNFKEQ.

This clone was detected only once. The chain employs TRBV11-2 and TRBJ2-7; TRBD2 aligns across 7 bases. The CDR3 is 12 amino acids. V was pared by 5 bases and J by 7 bases, with 5 bases of the junction left unmatched. Germline CDR1 SGHAT, CDR2 FQNNGV. CDR3 DNA sequence: TGTGCCAGCAGCCCCCAAGCGGGAGAGCAGTACTTC. Translated: CASSPQAGEQYF. The whole variable domain, remainder taken from reference TRBV11-2 and TRBJ2-7, is EAGVAQSPRYKIIEKRQSVAFWCNPISGHATLYWYQQILGQGPKLLIQFQNNGVVDDSQLPKDRFSAERLKGVDSTLKIQPAKLEDSAVYLCASSPQAGEQYFGPGTRLTVT.

The chain links TRBV7-8 to TRBJ2-4, with D possibly matching TRBD1 (6 bases). V was pared by 5 bases and J by 0 bases, with 26 bases between. Germline V CDR1 and CDR2: SGHVS, FQNEAQ. This CDR3 has 20 amino acids. The CDR3 here is CASSPGWGTRQSLAKNIQYF. The DNA of the CDR3 is TGTGCCAGCAGCCCGGGTTGGGGGACAAGGCAATCTCTAGCCAAAAACATTCAGTACTTC. Based on the CDR3 plus reference TRBV7-8 and TRBJ2-4, the full variable domain is GAGVSQSPRYKVAKRGQDVALRCDPISGHVSLFWYQQALGQGPEFLTYFQNEAQLDKSGLPSDRFFAERPEGSVSTLKIQRTQQEDSAVYLCASSPGWGTRQSLAKNIQYFGAGTRLSVL.

This clone was observed once. At one end the junction does not follow the germline gene, possibly because of a read error. V usage is TRBV29-1 and J usage is TRBJ1-1; no reliable D call. This CDR3 contains 13 residues. Germline V gives CDR1 SQVTM, CDR2 ANQGSEA. CDR3 nucleotide sequence: TGCAGCGAGCGCGAAGACTTCAGCACTGAAACTTTCTTT. Translated: CSEREDFSTETFF.